This section outlines one T cell receptor (beta chain) sequence together with its context. The sample originates from a study of blood T cell repertoires in COVID-19. The wider study: Collection of acute and convalescent COVID-19 samples took place in the United States, Italy and Spain. T cells, B-cell-depleted T cells, or PBMCs supplied cDNA or gDNA.

The CDR3 spans 18 residues. Germline values: CDR1 KGHSH, CDR2 LQKENI. V gave up 6 bases and J gave up 1 base; unmatched junction bases: 14. Methods used by the authors: Nucleated cell number was recorded as an estimate derived from reference gene primer amplification. Profiled with immunoSEQ multiplex PCR; TCRdb holds only in-frame clones, not every one. That table furnishes V, J and clone size, whereas the DNA furnished D and trimming. This table has approximately 430,000 clones, roughly 90% appearing once. The source is a woman in her twenties or thirties with active or convalescent COVID-19. Sequencing was carried out using peripheral blood. J is TRBJ1-5 and V is TRBV18; 8 positions match TRBD1. DNA for the CDR3: TGTGCCAGCTCCTTCCAGGGGGCAGTGGGCGGGAGCAATCAGCCCCAGCATTTT. This translates into CASSFQGAVGGSNQPQHF.